A selection of T cell receptor beta chains follows, all from one sample in a study of PD-1 blockade in classical Hodgkin lymphoma. Clones were read by immunoSEQ multiplex PCR, and TCRdb kept only the in-frame ones, dropping some. The profile shows around 91,000 clones, 89% of them singletons. Specimen: peripheral blood mononuclear cells (PBMCs), collected at baseline. The receptor source for this set is a human donor with classical Hodgkin lymphoma. The CDR3 runs from the conserved cysteine through the conserved F or W. D genes are given only for firm matches. Rows may omit the clone size; those that give it use once, few, many or a size class.

V gene	J gene	clone size	D gene	CDR3 protein	CDR3 DNA
TRBV18	TRBJ1-5	few	-	CASSPDGRNQPQHF	TGTGCCAGCTCACCTGACGGACGCAATCAGCCCCAGCATTTT
TRBV12-1	TRBJ2-1	-	-	CASSRVLAGSSYNEQFF	TGTGCCAGCAGCCGAGTACTAGCGGGGAGCTCCTACAATGAGCAGTTCTTC
TRBV28	TRBJ2-1	-	TRBD2	CASSPHGGSYNEQFF	TGTGCCAGCAGTCCCCACGGGGGGTCCTACAATGAGCAGTTCTTC
TRBV2	TRBJ1-5	few	-	CASSGTMSNQPQHF	TGTGCCAGCAGTGGGACAATGAGCAATCAGCCCCAGCATTTT
TRBV29-1	TRBJ1-5	-	-	CSVVAGGRDQPQHF	TGCAGCGTTGTGGCAGGAGGCAGGGATCAGCCCCAGCATTTT
TRBV13	TRBJ2-5	-	-	CASSPYNQGSEQTQYF	TGTGCCAGCAGCCCCTACAATCAGGGGTCAGAGCAGACCCAGTACTTC
TRBV5-6	TRBJ1-1	once	-	CASSLSGGYRNTEAFF	TGTGCCAGCAGCTTGTCTGGAGGGTACAGGAACACTGAAGCTTTCTTT
TRBV6-8	TRBJ2-7	-	TRBD2	CASSYPLQREGFLVSYEQYF	TGTGCCAGCAGTTACCCCCTCCAACGGGAGGGATTTCTAGTGTCCTACGAGCAGTACTTC
TRBV28	TRBJ2-2	once	-	CASSWGYTGELFF	TGTGCCAGCAGTTGGGGGTACACCGGGGAGCTGTTTTTT
TRBV9	TRBJ2-5	-	-	CASSVDLKETQYF	TGTGCCAGCAGCGTCGACCTTAAAGAGACCCAGTACTTC
TRBV13	TRBJ2-1	-	TRBD2	CASSLLSSGRAAEQFF	TGTGCCAGCAGCTTACTGTCTAGCGGGAGGGCGGCTGAGCAGTTCTTC
TRBV7-9	TRBJ1-1	-	-	CASSLGGARMNTEAFF	TGTGCCAGCAGCTTAGGGGGGGCGAGGATGAACACTGAAGCTTTCTTT
TRBV6-5	TRBJ1-2	-	TRBD1	CASRNVFTGVGSYTF	TGTGCCAGCAGAAACGTATTTACAGGGGTTGGCAGCTACACCTTC
TRBV6-5	TRBJ1-1	-	-	CASSHGGANTEAFF	TGTGCCAGCAGTCATGGCGGAGCAAACACTGAAGCTTTCTTT
TRBV6-6	TRBJ2-7	-	TRBD1	CATYRGGDEQYF	TGTGCCACCTACAGGGGCGGCGACGAGCAGTACTTC
TRBV30	TRBJ1-5	-	-	CAWSVSGKQPQHF	TGTGCCTGGAGTGTATCTGGCAAACAGCCCCAGCATTTT
TRBV19	TRBJ1-5	-	-	CASRDPDNQPQHF	TGTGCCAGTCGGGACCCAGACAATCAGCCCCAGCATTTT
TRBV19	TRBJ1-4	-	-	CASKQGVATNEKLFF	TGTGCCAGTAAACAGGGAGTCGCAACTAATGAAAAACTGTTTTTT
TRBV7-9	TRBJ1-1	-	-	CASSFTNTEAFF	TGTGCCAGCAGCTTCACGAACACTGAAGCTTTCTTT
TRBV25-1	TRBJ2-1	-	TRBD1	CASRAPSNRGINEQFF	TGTGCCAGCAGAGCTCCCAGTAACAGGGGGATCAATGAGCAGTTCTTC
TRBV7-7	TRBJ1-5	-	-	CASSLSSAGHQPQHF	TGTGCTAGCAGCTTATCCTCCGCAGGGCATCAGCCCCAGCATTTT
TRBV4-2	TRBJ1-1	-	TRBD1	CASSRGRGQGRTEAFF	TGTGCCAGCAGCCGCGGGAGGGGACAGGGACGAACTGAAGCTTTCTTT
TRBV29-1	TRBJ1-1	-	-	CSVVGGKTEAFF	TGCAGCGTTGTGGGGGGCAAGACTGAAGCTTTCTTT
TRBV4-3	TRBJ2-2	-	-	CASSHAAGLNTGELFF	TGCGCCAGCAGCCATGCCGCGGGACTTAACACCGGGGAGCTGTTTTTT
TRBV5-1	TRBJ2-3	-	-	CASSTGGGPRTDTQYF	TGCGCCAGCAGCACCGGAGGCGGGCCTCGCACAGATACGCAGTATTTT
TRBV27	TRBJ1-2	-	-	CASSLGVMGYGYTF	TGTGCCAGCAGTTTGGGGGTAATGGGCTATGGCTACACCTTC
TRBV18	TRBJ1-1	few	-	CASSLNGLNTEAFF	TGTGCCAGCTCACTAAACGGACTGAACACTGAAGCTTTCTTT
TRBV5-1	TRBJ2-7	-	-	CASSFGPSGGEQYF	TGCGCCAGCAGCTTCGGTCCTTCCGGGGGAGAGCAGTACTTC
TRBV19	TRBJ2-3	-	-	CASRPQGLRTDTQYF	TGTGCCAGTAGACCCCAGGGGCTACGCACAGATACGCAGTATTTT
TRBV4-1	TRBJ1-5	-	-	CASSRAMGRHLSNQPQHF	TGCGCCAGCAGCCGGGCCATGGGAAGGCATCTAAGCAATCAGCCCCAGCATTTT
TRBV5-1	TRBJ2-1	-	TRBD1	CASSFSTGGNYNEQFF	TGCGCCAGCAGTTTCTCGACAGGGGGGAACTACAATGAGCAGTTCTTC
TRBV27	TRBJ1-2	-	-	CASSTDRYGLYGYTF	TGTGCCAGCAGCACCGACAGGTACGGGCTCTATGGCTACACCTTC
TRBV9	TRBJ1-2	-	-	CASSATAGPNYGYTF	TGTGCCAGCAGCGCAACCGCGGGACCTAACTATGGCTACACCTTC
TRBV5-1	TRBJ2-3	once	-	CASSLSPASTDTQYF	TGCGCCAGCAGCTTGAGCCCAGCGAGCACAGATACGCAGTATTTT
TRBV13	TRBJ2-7	-	TRBD1	CASSFGQGPPYEQYF	TGTGCCAGCAGCTTCGGACAGGGCCCCCCCTACGAGCAGTACTTC
TRBV5-1	TRBJ2-7	-	-	CASSLVQGGPRSYEQYF	TGCGCCAGCAGCTTGGTTCAGGGTGGACCGCGGAGCTACGAGCAGTACTTC
TRBV7-9	TRBJ2-1	-	-	CASSGTLSYNEQFF	TGTGCCAGCAGCGGGACCCTATCCTACAATGAGCAGTTCTTC
TRBV30	TRBJ1-1	-	-	CAWSEVGERTEAFF	TGTGCCTGGAGTGAGGTAGGGGAACGAACTGAAGCTTTCTTT
TRBV10-1	TRBJ2-7	-	-	CASSRTGDEQYF	TGCGCCAGCAGCCGAACTGGGGACGAGCAGTACTTC
TRBV30	TRBJ2-7	-	-	CAWNGRAAYEQYF	TGTGCCTGGAACGGACGTGCGGCCTACGAGCAGTACTTC
TRBV11-2	TRBJ2-2	-	-	CASERLNTGELFF	TGTGCCAGCGAGCGGCTGAACACCGGGGAGCTGTTTTTT
TRBV21-1	TRBJ2-3	-	-	CASSKCRDRSTDTQYF	TGTGCCAGCAGCAAATGCCGGGACAGAAGCACAGATACGCAGTATTTT
TRBV5-6	TRBJ1-5	-	TRBD1	CASSLARTGTQPQHF	TGTGCCAGCAGCTTGGCCAGGACAGGGACCCAGCCCCAGCATTTT
TRBV11-3	TRBJ2-2	-	TRBD2	CASSASSGRTAGELFF	TGTGCCAGCAGCGCCTCTAGCGGGAGAACAGCCGGGGAGCTGTTTTTT
TRBV10-1	TRBJ1-1	-	-	CASRGYFRETQNTEAFF	TGCGCCAGCAGGGGATATTTTCGGGAAACCCAGAACACTGAAGCTTTCTTT
TRBV5-4	TRBJ1-2	-	-	CASSSQGNAGYTF	TGTGCCAGCAGCTCACAGGGAAATGCAGGCTACACCTTC
TRBV2	TRBJ1-2	-	TRBD1	CASRRTKGQVHREDYGYTF	TGTGCCAGCAGGCGCACCAAGGGACAGGTCCATAGGGAGGACTATGGCTACACCTTC
TRBV27	TRBJ1-5	-	-	CASSTHGADNQPQHF	TGTGCCAGCAGTACTCACGGGGCAGACAATCAGCCCCAGCATTTT
TRBV20-1	TRBJ1-3	-	-	CGTLSGNTIYF	TGCGGGACCCTCTCTGGAAACACCATATATTTT